This TCR beta chain appears in the sequencing data of a study of blood T cell repertoires in COVID-19. Study context: COVID-19 samples, acute and convalescent, were from the United States, Italy and Spain. Sources were T cells, B-cell-depleted T cells, or PBMCs; the material itself was cDNA or gDNA.

As originally analysed: How many nucleated cells were present was estimated from reference gene primer amplification. The assay was immunoSEQ multiplex PCR, and TCRdb's table has in-frame clones only and misses some. V and J calls plus clone size are reproduced from that table; the DNA served to infer D and trimming. The repertoire holds around 67,000 clones, about 83% seen once, with around 20% in the top ten. The CDR3 is 14 residues long. J was trimmed by 4 bases and V by 6 bases; bases with no gene match: 6. Germline values: CDR1 MNHNY, CDR2 SVGAGI (reference sequence). This clonotype was sampled from a woman of 80 years or more with acute or convalescent COVID-19. J is TRBJ2-7 and V is TRBV6-6, with TRBD1 identical over 10 bases. Sequencing was performed on peripheral blood. CDR3 DNA sequence: TGTGCCAGCAGAACGACAGGGGGCTGGTACGAGCAGTACTTC. Encoded protein: CASRTTGGWYEQYF.